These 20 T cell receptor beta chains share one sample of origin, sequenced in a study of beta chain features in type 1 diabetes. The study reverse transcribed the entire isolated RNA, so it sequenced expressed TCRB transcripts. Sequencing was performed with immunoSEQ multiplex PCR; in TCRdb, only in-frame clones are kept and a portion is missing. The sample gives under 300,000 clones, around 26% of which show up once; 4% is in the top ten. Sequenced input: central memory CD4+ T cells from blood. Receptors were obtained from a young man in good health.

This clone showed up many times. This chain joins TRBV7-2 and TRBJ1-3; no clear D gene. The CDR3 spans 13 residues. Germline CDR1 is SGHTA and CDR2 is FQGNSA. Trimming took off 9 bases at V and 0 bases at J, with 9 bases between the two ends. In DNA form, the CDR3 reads TGTGCCAGTAAGCAGAGCTCTGGAAACACCATATATTTT. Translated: CASKQSSGNTIYF.

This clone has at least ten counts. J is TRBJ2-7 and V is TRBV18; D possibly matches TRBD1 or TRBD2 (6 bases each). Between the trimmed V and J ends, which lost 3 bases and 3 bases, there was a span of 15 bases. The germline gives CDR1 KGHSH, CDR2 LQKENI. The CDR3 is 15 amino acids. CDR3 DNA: TGTGCCAGCTCACCTTCCCTCGGGGGCCTCTACGAGCAGTACTTC. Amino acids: CASSPSLGGLYEQYF.

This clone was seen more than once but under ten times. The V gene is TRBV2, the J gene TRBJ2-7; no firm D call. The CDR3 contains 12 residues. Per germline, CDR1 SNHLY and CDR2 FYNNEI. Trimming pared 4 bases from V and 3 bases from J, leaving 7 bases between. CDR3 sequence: CASSVIRYEQYF. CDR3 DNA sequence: TGTGCCAGCAGTGTTATCCGCTACGAGCAGTACTTC.

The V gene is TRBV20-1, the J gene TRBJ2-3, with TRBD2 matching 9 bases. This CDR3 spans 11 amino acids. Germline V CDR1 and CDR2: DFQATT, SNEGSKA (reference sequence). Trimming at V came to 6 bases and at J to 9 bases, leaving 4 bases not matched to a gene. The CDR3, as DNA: TGCAGTGCACACGGGACTAGCACGCAGTATTTT. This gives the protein CSAHGTSTQYF.

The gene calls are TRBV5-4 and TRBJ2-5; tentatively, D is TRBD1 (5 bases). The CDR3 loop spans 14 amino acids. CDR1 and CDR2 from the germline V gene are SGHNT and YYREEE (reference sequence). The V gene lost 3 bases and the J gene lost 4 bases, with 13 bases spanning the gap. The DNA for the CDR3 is TGTGCCAGCAGCTCACAGCAGGGTCGAGAGACCCAGTACTTC. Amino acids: CASSSQQGRETQYF. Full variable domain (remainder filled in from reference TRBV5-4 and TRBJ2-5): ETGVTQSPTHLIKTRGQQVTLRCSSQSGHNTVSWYQQALGQGPQFIFQYYREEENGRGNFPPRFSGLQFPNYSSELNVNALELDDSALYLCASSSQQGRETQYFGPGTRLLVL.

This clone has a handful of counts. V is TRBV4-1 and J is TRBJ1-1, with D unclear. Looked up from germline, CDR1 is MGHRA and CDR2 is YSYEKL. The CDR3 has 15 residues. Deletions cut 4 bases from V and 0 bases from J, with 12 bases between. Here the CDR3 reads CASSPTWGMNTEAFF. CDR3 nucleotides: TGCGCCAGCAGCCCCACCTGGGGAATGAACACTGAAGCTTTCTTT.

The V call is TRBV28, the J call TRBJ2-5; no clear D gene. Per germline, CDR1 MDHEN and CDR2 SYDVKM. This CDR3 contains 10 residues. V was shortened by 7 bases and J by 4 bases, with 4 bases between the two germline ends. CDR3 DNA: TGTGCCAGCACGGGAGAGACCCAGTACTTC. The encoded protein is CASTGETQYF.

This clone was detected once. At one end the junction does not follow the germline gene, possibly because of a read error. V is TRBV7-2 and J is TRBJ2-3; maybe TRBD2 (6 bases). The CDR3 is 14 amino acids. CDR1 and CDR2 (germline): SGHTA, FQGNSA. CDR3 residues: CVSSSGTFTDTQYF. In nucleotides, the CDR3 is TGTGTCAGCAGCTCCGGGACTTTCACAGATACGCAGTATTTT.

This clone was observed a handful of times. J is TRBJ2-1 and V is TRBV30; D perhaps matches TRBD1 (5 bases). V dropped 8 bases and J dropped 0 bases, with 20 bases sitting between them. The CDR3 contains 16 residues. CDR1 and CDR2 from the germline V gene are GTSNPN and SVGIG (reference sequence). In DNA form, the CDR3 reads TGTGCCGGGGCGCAGACCCAAACCTACTCCTACAATGAGCAGTTCTTC. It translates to CAGAQTQTYSYNEQFF.

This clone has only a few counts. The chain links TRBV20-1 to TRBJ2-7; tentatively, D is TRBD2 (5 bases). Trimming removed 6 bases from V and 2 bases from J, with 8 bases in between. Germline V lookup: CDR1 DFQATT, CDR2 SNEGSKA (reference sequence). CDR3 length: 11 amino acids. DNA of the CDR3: TGCAGTGCGCGACTAACCTACGAGCAGTACTTC. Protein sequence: CSARLTYEQYF.

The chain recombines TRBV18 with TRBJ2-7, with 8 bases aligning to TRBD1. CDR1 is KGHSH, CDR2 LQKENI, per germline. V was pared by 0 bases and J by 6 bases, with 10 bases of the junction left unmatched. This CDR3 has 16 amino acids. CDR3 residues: CASSPPGQGVVREQYF. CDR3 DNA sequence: TGTGCCAGCTCACCACCTGGACAGGGAGTCGTCCGCGAGCAGTACTTC.

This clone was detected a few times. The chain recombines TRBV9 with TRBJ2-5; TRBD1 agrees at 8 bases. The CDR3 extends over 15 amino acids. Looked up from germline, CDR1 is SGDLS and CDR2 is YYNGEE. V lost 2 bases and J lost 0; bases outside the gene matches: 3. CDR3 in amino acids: CASSVGTGNQETQYF. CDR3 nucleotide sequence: TGTGCCAGCAGCGTCGGGACAGGAAACCAAGAGACCCAGTACTTC.

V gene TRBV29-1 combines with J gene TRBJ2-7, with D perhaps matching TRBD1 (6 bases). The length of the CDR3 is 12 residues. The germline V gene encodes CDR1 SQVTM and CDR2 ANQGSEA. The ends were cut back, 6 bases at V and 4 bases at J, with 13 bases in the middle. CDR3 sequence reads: CSVPDRTYEQYF. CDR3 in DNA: TGCAGCGTCCCCGACAGGACGTACGAGCAGTACTTC.

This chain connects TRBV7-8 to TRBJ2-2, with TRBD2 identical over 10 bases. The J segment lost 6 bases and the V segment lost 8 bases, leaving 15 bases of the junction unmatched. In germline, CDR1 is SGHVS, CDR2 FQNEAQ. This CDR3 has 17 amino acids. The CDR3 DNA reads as TGTGCCAGCCGGCCGACTGGTCGGCTAGCGGGAGCCGGGGAGCTGTTTTTT. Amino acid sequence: CASRPTGRLAGAGELFF.

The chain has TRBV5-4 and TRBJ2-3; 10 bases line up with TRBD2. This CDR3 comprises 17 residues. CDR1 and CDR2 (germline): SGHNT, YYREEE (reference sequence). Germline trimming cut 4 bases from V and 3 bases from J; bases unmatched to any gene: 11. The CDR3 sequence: CASSRGSSGSWTDTQYF. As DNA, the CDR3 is TGTGCCAGCAGCCGCGGCTCTAGCGGGAGTTGGACAGATACGCAGTATTTT.

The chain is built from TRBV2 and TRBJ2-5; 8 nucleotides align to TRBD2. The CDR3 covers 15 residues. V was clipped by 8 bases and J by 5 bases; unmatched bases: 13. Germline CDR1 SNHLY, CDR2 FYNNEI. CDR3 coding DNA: TGTGCCAGCGAACCCGATAGCGGGAATAAGGAGACCCAGTACTTC. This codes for CASEPDSGNKETQYF.

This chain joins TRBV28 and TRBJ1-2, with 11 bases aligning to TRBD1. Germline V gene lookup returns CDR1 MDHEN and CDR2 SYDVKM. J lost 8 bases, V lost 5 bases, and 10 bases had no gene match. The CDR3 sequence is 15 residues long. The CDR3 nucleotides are TGTGCCAGCAGTCCTGCCGGACAGGGGGCACTAGGCTACACCTTC. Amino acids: CASSPAGQGALGYTF.

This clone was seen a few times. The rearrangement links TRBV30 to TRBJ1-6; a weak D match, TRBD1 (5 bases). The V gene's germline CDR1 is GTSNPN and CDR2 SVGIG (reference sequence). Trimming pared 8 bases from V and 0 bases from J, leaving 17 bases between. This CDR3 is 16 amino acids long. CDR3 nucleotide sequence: TGTGCCGGGACGCTGGGCAGAAGCTCCTATAATTCACCCCTCCACTTT. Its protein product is CAGTLGRSSYNSPLHF. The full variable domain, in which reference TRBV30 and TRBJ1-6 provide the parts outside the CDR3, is SQTIHQWPATLVQPVGSPLSLECTVEGTSNPNLYWYRQAAGRGLQLLFYSVGIGQISSEVPQNLSASRPQDRQFILSSKKLLLSDSGFYLCAGTLGRSSYNSPLHFGNGTRLTVT.

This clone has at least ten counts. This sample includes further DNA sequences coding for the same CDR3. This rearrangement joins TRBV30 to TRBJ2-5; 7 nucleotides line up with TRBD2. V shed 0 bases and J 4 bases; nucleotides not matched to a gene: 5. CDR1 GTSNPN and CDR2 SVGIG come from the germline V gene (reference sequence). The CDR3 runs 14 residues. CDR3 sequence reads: CAWSVQSGGETQYF. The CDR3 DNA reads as TGTGCCTGGAGTGTACAGTCGGGAGGAGAGACCCAGTACTTC.

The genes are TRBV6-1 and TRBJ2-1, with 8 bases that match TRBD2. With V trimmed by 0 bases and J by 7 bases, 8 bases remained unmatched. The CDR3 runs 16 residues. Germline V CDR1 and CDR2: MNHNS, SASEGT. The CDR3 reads CASSEAREALYNEQFF. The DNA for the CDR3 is TGTGCCAGCAGTGAAGCGCGGGAGGCCCTCTATAATGAGCAGTTCTTC.